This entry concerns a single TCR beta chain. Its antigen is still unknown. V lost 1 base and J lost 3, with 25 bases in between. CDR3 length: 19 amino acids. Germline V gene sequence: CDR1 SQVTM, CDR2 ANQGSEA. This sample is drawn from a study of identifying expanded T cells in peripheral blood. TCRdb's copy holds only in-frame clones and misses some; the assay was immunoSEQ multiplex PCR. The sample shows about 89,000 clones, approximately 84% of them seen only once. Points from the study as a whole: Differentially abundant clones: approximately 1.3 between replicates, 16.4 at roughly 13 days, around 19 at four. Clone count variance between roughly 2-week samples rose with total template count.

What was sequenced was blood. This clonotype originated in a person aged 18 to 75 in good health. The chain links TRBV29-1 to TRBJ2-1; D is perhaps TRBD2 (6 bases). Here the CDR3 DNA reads TGCAGCGTTGAAGGGGGAGGAGGGGTCGGAGTGCATAACTACAATGAGCAGTTCTTC. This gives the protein CSVEGGGGVGVHNYNEQFF.